This T cell receptor beta chain was sequenced in a study of blood T cell repertoires in COVID-19. At the level of the study: Samples representing acute and convalescent COVID-19 were sourced from the United States, Italy and Spain.

V was trimmed by 4 bases and J by 5 bases, leaving 15 bases between them. The germline gives CDR1 SGHNT, CDR2 YYREEE (reference sequence). This CDR3 is built from 14 residues. Authors' processing steps: Nucleated cell number was recorded as an estimate derived from reference gene primer amplification. The protocol was immunoSEQ multiplex PCR, while the TCRdb copy is restricted to in-frame clones and leaves out a portion. V and J calls and clone size come straight from that table; D and trimming were deduced from the DNA. This sample has fewer than 200,000 clones, with 70% to 90% found just once. Material: peripheral blood. The J gene is TRBJ2-5, the V gene TRBV5-4; a possible D gene is TRBD2 (7 bases). The TCR sequence derives from a woman of 80 years or more with acute or convalescent COVID-19. CDR3 sequence reads: CASSLGGGTETQYF. The DNA for the CDR3 is TGTGCCAGCAGCCTGGGGGGGGGCACGGAGACCCAGTACTTC.